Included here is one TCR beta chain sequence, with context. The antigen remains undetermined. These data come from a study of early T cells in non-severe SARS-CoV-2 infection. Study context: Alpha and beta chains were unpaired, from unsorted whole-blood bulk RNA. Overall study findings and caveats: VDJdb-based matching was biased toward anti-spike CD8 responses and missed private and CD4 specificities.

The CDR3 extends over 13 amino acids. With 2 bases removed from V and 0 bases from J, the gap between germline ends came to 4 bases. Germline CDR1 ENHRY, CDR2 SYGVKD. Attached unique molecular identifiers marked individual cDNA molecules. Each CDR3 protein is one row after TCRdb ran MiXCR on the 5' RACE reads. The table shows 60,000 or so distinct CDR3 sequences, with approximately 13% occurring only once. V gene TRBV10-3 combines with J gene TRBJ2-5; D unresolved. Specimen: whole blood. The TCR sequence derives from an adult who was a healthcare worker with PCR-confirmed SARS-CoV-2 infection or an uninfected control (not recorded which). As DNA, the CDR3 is TGTGCCATCAGTGAGAATAACCAAGAGACCCAGTACTTC. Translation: CAISENNQETQYF.